This T cell receptor (beta chain) was recovered during a study of blood T cell repertoires in COVID-19. Study-level information: Material from acute and convalescent COVID-19 was sourced from the United States, Italy and Spain. T cells, B-cell-depleted T cells, or PBMCs supplied cDNA or gDNA.

Authors' analysis steps: Quantification of nucleated cells was approximated via reference gene primer amplification. Sequencing was performed with immunoSEQ multiplex PCR; in TCRdb, only in-frame clones are kept and a portion is missing. That table furnishes V, J and clone size, whereas the DNA furnished D and trimming. The sample consists of a few hundred thousand clones, around 90% of them appearing once. There are 15 residues in the CDR3. In germline, CDR1 is SGHDT, CDR2 YYEEEE. Deletions cut 3 bases from V and 3 bases from J, with 16 bases between. V usage is TRBV5-6 and J usage is TRBJ2-7, with a tentative D call TRBD1 (5 bases). The clonotype originates from a young man with active or convalescent COVID-19. Input material: peripheral blood. CDR3 DNA: TGTGCCAGCAGCTCCGCAGACAGTGGGATCTACGAGCAGTACTTC. Protein product: CASSSADSGIYEQYF.